Detailed here is one T cell receptor (beta chain). Its antigen remains unknown. CDR1 is SQVTM and CDR2 is ANQGSEA in the germline V gene. The junction had 4 bases not matched to a gene; V was cut back by 0 bases and J by 2 bases. This CDR3 comprises 15 residues. The data stem from a study of T cells in Graves' hyperthyroidism and ophthalmopathy. Study-level findings and limits: Ophthalmopathy and stable hyperthyroidism were separated by a 13 V-J model.

RNA transcripts yielded amplified TCR beta CDR3 regions. In the first-round RT-PCR of the TCR CDR3, the HTBI primer set was used. TCRdb independently ran MiXCR on the multiplex PCR reads; one entry per CDR3 protein. The sample records a few hundred thousand distinct CDR3 sequences, 15% to 20% being singletons. The clonotype was recovered from a man aged 40-49 years with Graves' hyperthyroidism. The chain carries TRBV29-1 and TRBJ2-7; 10 bases align to TRBD2. Sequencing was carried out using blood. The CDR3 here is CSVEERLAGAYEQYF. CDR3 nucleotide sequence: TGCAGCGTTGAAGAAAGGCTAGCGGGGGCCTACGAGCAGTACTTC.